This T cell receptor (beta chain) was captured by sequencing in a study of blood T cell repertoires in COVID-19. Study information: Sites across the United States, Italy and Spain contributed samples from acute and convalescent COVID-19. T cells, B-cell-depleted T cells, or PBMCs supplied cDNA or gDNA.

Germline assignment: CDR1 MGHDK and CDR2 SYGVNS. CDR3 length: 14 residues. V lost 4 bases and J 6 bases, leaving 13 bases between the germline ends. In the source study's methods: Estimation of nucleated cell counts was performed using reference gene primer amplification. This table comes from immunoSEQ multiplex PCR, and its TCRdb copy is limited to in-frame clones, with some not included. D and trimming come from the DNA, and the V and J calls and clone size come from that table. The table includes 85,000 to 95,000 clones, around 87% detected once. Sequenced sample: peripheral blood. The sequence came from a human donor with acute or convalescent COVID-19. The donor label of this sample is uncertain. The rearrangement joins TRBV25-1 to TRBJ2-1; D is possibly TRBD2 (6 bases). CDR3 in DNA: TGTGCCAGCAGTGTTTCGGGACTTGGCAATGAGCAGTTCTTC. Its translation is CASSVSGLGNEQFF.